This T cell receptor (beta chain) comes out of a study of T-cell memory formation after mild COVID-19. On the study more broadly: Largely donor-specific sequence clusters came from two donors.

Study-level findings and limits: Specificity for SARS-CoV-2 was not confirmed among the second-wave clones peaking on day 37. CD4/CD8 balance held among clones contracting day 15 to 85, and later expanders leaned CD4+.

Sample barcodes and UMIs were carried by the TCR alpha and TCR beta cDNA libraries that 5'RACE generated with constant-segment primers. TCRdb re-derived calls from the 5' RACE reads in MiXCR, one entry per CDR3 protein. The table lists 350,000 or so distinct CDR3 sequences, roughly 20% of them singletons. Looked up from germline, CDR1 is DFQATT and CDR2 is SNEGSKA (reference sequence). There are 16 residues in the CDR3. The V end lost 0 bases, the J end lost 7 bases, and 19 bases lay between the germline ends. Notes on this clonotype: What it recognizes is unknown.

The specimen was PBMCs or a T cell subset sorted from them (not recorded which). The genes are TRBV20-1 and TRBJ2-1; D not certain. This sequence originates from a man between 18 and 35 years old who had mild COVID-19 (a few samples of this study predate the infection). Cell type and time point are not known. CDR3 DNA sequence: TGCAGTGCTAGAGATCTTCGAGCTAGTACGAGGAATGAGCAGTTCTTC. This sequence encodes CSARDLRASTRNEQFF.